This TCR beta chain was recorded in a study of T cells in Graves' hyperthyroidism and ophthalmopathy. Points from the study as a whole: Most expanded thyroid clonotypes above 0.001 recurred in blood.

Exclusion of patients followed from uncontrolled infection, other autoimmune disease, pregnancy or lactation. Many counts were recorded for this clonotype. Its antigen is not known. This CDR3 has 16 residues. Trimming at V came to 1 base and at J to 2 bases, leaving 6 bases not matched to a gene. Germline V CDR1 and CDR2: SGHTS, YDEGEE. Amplified regions were TCR beta CDR3 sequences from RNA transcripts. In the first-round RT-PCR of the TCR CDR3, the HTBI primer set was used. TCRdb redid the calling of the multiplex PCR reads with MiXCR, one entry per CDR3 protein. The repertoire holds around 300,000 distinct CDR3 sequences, with approximately 14% as singletons.

The sequence was collected from a woman between 35 and 50 years old with Graves' hyperthyroidism. The sample was blood. The gene calls are TRBV5-8 and TRBJ2-3, with 8 nucleotides matching TRBD1. The CDR3 bases are TGTGCCAGCAGCTTGTGGGGGACAGGAGACACAGATACGCAGTATTTT. It encodes CASSLWGTGDTDTQYF.